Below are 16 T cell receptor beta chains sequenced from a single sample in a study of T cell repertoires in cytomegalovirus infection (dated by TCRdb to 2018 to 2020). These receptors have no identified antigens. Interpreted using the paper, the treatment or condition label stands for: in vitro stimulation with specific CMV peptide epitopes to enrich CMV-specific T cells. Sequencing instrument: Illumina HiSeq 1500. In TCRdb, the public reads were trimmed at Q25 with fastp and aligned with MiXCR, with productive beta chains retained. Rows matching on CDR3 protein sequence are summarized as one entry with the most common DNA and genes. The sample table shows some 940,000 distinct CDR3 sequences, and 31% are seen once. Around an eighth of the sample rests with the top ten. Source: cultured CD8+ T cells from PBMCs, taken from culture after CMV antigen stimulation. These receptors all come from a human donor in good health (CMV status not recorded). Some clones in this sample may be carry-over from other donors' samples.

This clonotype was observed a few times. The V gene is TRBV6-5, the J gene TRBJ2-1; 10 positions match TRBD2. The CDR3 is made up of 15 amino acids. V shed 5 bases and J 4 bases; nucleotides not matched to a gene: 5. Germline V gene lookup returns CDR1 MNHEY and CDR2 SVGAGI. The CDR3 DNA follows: TGTGCCAGCAGTGAAACTAGCGGGGCGTACAATGAGCAGTTCTTC. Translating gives CASSETSGAYNEQFF.

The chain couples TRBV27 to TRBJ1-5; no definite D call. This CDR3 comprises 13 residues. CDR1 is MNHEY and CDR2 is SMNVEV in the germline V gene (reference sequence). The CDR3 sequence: CVTKDGSNQPQHF. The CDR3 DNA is TGTGTCACCAAGGACGGAAGCAATCAGCCCCAGCATTTT.

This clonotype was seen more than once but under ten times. Here the CDR3 reads CASSLGDRSSNQPQHF. DNA of the CDR3: TGTGCCAGCAGTTTAGGGGACAGAAGCTCCAATCAGCCCCAGCATTTT. The chain is built from TRBV12-3 or TRBV12-4 and TRBJ1-5, with 7 nucleotides matching TRBD1. V trimming: 1 base; J trimming: 3 bases; junction bases outside the gene matches: 6. This CDR3 is 16 amino acids long.

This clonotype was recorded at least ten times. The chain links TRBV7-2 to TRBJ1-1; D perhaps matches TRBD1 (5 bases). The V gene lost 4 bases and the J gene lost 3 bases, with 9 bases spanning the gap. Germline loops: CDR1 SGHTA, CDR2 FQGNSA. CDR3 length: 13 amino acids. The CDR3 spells CASSSSGYTEAFF. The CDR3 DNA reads TGTGCCAGCAGCTCCTCAGGGTACACTGAAGCTTTCTTT. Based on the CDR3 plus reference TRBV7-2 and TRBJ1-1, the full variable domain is GAGVSQSPSNKVTEKGKDVELRCDPISGHTALYWYRQSLGQGLEFLIYFQGNSAPDKSGLPSDRFSAERTGGSVSTLTIQRTQQEDSAVYLCASSSSGYTEAFFGQGTRLTVV.

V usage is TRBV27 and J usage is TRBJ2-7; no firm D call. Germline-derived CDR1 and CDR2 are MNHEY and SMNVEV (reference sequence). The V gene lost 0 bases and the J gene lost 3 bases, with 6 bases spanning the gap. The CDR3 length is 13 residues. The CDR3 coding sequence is TGTGCCAGCAGTTTATCGGTAATCTACGAGCAGTACTTC. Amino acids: CASSLSVIYEQYF.

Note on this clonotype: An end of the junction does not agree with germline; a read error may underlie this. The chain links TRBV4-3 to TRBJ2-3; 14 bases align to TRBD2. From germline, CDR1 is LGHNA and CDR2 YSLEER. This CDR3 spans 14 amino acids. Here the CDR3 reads CASSQDGTSGGLDF. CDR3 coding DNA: TGCGCCAGCAGCCAAGACGGGACTAGCGGGGGCCTGGATTTT.

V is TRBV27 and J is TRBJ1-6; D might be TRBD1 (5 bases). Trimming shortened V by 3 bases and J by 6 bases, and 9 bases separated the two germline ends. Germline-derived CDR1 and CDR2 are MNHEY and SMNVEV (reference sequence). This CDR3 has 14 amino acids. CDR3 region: CASSFGTSNSPLHF. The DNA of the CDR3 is TGTGCCAGCAGTTTTGGGACGAGTAATTCACCCCTCCACTTT.

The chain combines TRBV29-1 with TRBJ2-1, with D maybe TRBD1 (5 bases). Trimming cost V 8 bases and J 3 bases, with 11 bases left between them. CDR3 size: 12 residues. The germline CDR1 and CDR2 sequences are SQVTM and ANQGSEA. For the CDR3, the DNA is TGCAGCCCAATAGGGGACTACAATGAGCAGTTCTTC. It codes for CSPIGDYNEQFF.

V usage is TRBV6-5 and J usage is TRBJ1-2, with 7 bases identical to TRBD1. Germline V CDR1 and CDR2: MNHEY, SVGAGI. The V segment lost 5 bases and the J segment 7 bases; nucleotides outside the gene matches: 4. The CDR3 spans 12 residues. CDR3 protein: CASSPDRSGYTF. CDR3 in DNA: TGTGCCAGCAGTCCGGACAGGTCTGGCTACACCTTC.

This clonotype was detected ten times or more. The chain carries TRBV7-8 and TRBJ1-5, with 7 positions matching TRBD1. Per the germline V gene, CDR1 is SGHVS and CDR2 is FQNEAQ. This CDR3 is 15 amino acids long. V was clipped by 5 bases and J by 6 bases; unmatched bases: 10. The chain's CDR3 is CASSPRQGVGQPQHF. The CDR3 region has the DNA TGTGCCAGCAGCCCCCGTCAGGGGGTCGGTCAGCCCCAGCATTTT.

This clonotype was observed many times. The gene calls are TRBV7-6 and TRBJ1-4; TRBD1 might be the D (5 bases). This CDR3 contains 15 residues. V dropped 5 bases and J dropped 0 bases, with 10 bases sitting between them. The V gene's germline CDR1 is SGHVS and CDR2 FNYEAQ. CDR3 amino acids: CASSGLTATNEKLFF. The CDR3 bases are TGTGCCAGCAGCGGTTTGACAGCAACTAATGAAAAACTGTTTTTT.

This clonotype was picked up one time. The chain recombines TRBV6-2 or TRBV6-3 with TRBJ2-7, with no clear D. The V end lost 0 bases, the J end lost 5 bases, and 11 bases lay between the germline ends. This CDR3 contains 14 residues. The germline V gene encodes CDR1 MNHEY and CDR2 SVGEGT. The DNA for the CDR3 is TGTGCCAGCAGTTACTCAGGCATGGGCGACGAGCAGTACTTC. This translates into CASSYSGMGDEQYF.

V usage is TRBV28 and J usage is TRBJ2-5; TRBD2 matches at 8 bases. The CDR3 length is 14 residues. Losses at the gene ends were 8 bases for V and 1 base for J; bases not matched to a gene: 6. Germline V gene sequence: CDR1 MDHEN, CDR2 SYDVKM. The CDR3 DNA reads TGTGCCAGCCGTATAGCGGGGCCCCAAGAGACCCAGTACTTC. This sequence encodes CASRIAGPQETQYF. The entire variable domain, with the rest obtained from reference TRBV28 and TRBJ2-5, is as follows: DVKVTQSSRYLVKRTGEKVFLECVQDMDHENMFWYRQDPGLGLRLIYFSYDVKMKEKGDIPEGYSVSREKKERFSLILESASTNQTSMYLCASRIAGPQETQYFGPGTRLLVL.

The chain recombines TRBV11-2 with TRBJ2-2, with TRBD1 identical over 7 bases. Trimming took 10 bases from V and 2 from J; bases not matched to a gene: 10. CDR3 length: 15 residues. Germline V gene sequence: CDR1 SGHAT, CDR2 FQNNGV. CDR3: CATLDRDRNTGELFF. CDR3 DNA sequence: TGTGCCACCCTGGACCGGGACAGAAACACCGGGGAGCTGTTTTTT.

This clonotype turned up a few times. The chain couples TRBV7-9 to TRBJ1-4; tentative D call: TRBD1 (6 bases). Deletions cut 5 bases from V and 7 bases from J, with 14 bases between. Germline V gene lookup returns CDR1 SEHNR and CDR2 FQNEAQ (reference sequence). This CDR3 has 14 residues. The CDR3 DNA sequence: TGTGCCAGCAGCCCCGGAACAGGGCCTGAAAAACTGTTTTTT. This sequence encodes CASSPGTGPEKLFF.

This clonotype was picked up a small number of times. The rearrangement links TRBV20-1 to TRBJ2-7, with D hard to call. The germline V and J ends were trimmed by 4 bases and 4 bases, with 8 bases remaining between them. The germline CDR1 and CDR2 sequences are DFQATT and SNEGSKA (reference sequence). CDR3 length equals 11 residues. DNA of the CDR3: TGCAGTGCTAAGTTTGGGTACGAGCAGTACTTC. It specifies CSAKFGYEQYF.